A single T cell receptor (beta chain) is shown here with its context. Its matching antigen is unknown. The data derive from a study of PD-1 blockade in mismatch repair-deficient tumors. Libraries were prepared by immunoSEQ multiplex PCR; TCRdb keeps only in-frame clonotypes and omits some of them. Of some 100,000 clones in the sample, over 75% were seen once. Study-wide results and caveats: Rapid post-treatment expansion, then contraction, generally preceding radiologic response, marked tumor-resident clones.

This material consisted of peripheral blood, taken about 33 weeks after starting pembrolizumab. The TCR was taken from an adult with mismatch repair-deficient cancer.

This CDR3 reads CASSYSIGTFNEKLFF. CDR3 coding DNA: TGTGCCAGCAGTTACTCGATAGGTACCTTTAATGAAAAACTGTTTTTT. The chain employs TRBV6-5 and TRBJ1-4; D uncertain. Germline CDR1 MNHEY, CDR2 SVGAGI. This CDR3 region has 16 residues. V dropped 0 bases and J dropped 4 bases, with 12 bases sitting between them.